Listed below are T cell receptor beta chains from one sample, sequenced in a study of a mutant IDH1 vaccine in newly diagnosed glioma. The repertoire was sequenced with immunoSEQ multiplex PCR; TCRdb's copy has only in-frame clones and lacks some. This repertoire shows approximately 100,000 clones, around 92% found once; its top ten account for roughly 0.81%. For these receptors, no antigen is known. Sequencing used PBMCs, obtained from a glioma patient whose treatment included an IDH1 peptide vaccine. The receptors stem from a woman in her fifties or sixties with glioma. CDR3s include the opening cysteine and the closing phenylalanine or tryptophan. The D gene is left open where the match is weak. Part of the rows lack a size; the others show once, few, many or a class for expanded clones.

j_gene	d_gene	v_gene	abundance	CDR3aa	CDR3nt
TRBJ2-7	-	TRBV5-1	-	CASSLGQVYEQYF	TGCGCCAGCAGCTTGGGGCAAGTCTACGAGCAGTACTTC
TRBJ2-2	-	TRBV9	-	CASSVAGAPGVANTGELFF	TGTGCCAGCAGCGTAGCTGGCGCCCCCGGGGTAGCGAACACCGGGGAGCTGTTTTTT
TRBJ1-5	-	TRBV28	-	CASTLLPSGQPQHF	TGTGCCAGCACTCTCCTTCCTAGTGGGCAGCCCCAGCATTTT
TRBJ2-1	-	TRBV5-1	-	CASSLAGSYNEQFF	TGCGCCAGCAGCTTGGCGGGCAGTTACAATGAGCAGTTCTTC
TRBJ1-2	TRBD1	TRBV7-9	-	CASSLLRDRGLLDYGYTF	TGTGCCAGCAGCCTACTCCGGGACAGGGGGCTCTTGGACTATGGCTACACCTTC
TRBJ1-1	TRBD1	TRBV5-1	-	CASSLGDRGIGAEAFF	TGCGCCAGCAGCTTGGGGGACAGGGGTATCGGCGCTGAAGCTTTCTTT
TRBJ2-7	TRBD2	TRBV6-5	-	CASTNSAGGGNEQYF	TGTGCCAGCACTAACTCAGCGGGAGGGGGAAACGAGCAGTACTTC
TRBJ2-7	-	TRBV5-4	-	CASSFPAGRSYEQYF	TGTGCCAGCAGCTTCCCGGCGGGACGATCCTACGAGCAGTACTTC
TRBJ1-1	TRBD1	TRBV5-1	once	CASSLGQGEVGSTEAFF	TGCGCCAGCAGCCTGGGACAGGGAGAGGTTGGCAGCACTGAAGCTTTCTTT
TRBJ1-2	TRBD1	TRBV25-1	-	CASSELLTGTGYTF	TGTGCCAGCAGTGAGCTATTGACAGGGACCGGCTACACCTTC
TRBJ1-1	-	TRBV27	-	CASSWVMNTEAFF	TGTGCCAGCAGTTGGGTCATGAACACTGAAGCTTTCTTT
TRBJ1-5	TRBD1	TRBV6-6	-	CASSSRDREEPQHF	TGTGCCAGCAGTTCCCGGGACAGGGAGGAGCCCCAGCATTTT
TRBJ2-5	-	TRBV5-1	-	CASSFGLIEETQYF	TGCGCCAGCAGTTTCGGGTTAATCGAAGAGACCCAGTACTTC
TRBJ2-3	-	TRBV29-1	-	CSVLLGWGTDTQYF	TGCAGCGTTCTCCTAGGTTGGGGCACAGATACGCAGTATTTT
TRBJ1-1	-	TRBV7-6	-	CASSLALRNTEAFF	TGTGCCAGCAGCTTAGCGTTACGGAACACTGAAGCTTTCTTT
TRBJ2-7	-	TRBV6-6	-	CASMAPYEQYF	TGTGCCAGCATGGCTCCCTACGAGCAGTACTTC
TRBJ2-3	TRBD2	TRBV7-3	-	CASSSLSGGGLKSTDTQYF	TGTGCCAGCAGCTCACTCAGTGGGGGGGGTCTCAAGAGCACAGATACGCAGTATTTT
TRBJ2-7	TRBD2	TRBV29-1	-	CSVAGGGSYEQYF	TGCAGCGTTGCGGGGGGAGGCTCCTACGAGCAGTACTTC
TRBJ2-7	-	TRBV6-5	-	CASSHIGGEQYF	TGTGCCAGCAGCCATATTGGAGGCGAGCAGTACTTC
TRBJ1-4	TRBD1	TRBV13	-	CASSAGAVDRVNEKLFF	TGTGCCAGCAGCGCCGGGGCCGTGGACAGGGTAAATGAAAAACTGTTTTTT
TRBJ1-3	TRBD1	TRBV10-1	many	CASSAGTEGRNTIYF	TGCGCCAGCAGCGCCGGGACAGAAGGACGAAACACCATATATTTT
TRBJ2-1	TRBD2	TRBV6-5	-	CASSYRGRGHDEQFF	TGTGCCAGCAGTTACCGCGGGAGGGGACACGATGAGCAGTTCTTC
TRBJ2-1	TRBD2	TRBV19	-	CASSSSGRAVDEQFF	TGTGCCAGTAGTTCTAGCGGGAGGGCCGTCGATGAGCAGTTCTTC
TRBJ2-2	TRBD2	TRBV10-1	once	CASSDYELAANTGELFF	TGCGCCAGCAGTGACTATGAACTAGCGGCGAACACCGGGGAGCTGTTTTTT
TRBJ2-7	-	TRBV7-3	-	CASSLLGGYEQYF	TGTGCCAGCAGCTTATTGGGCGGCTACGAGCAGTACTTC
TRBJ2-1	TRBD2	TRBV6-5	-	CASSRSGTEFF	TGTGCCAGCAGTCGTAGCGGGACGGAGTTCTTC
TRBJ2-5	-	TRBV11-2	-	CASSLERGVVETQYF	TGTGCCAGCAGCTTAGAACGAGGGGTCGTAGAGACCCAGTACTTC
TRBJ1-5	-	TRBV2	-	CASSESSSNQPQHF	TGTGCCAGCAGTGAAAGCAGTAGCAATCAGCCCCAGCATTTT
TRBJ1-4	-	TRBV5-5	-	CASSRPGTTNEKLFF	TGTGCCAGCAGCCGTCCAGGTACAACTAATGAAAAACTGTTTTTT
TRBJ1-2	TRBD1	TRBV15	once	CATSVDRGYGYTF	TGTGCCACCAGCGTCGACAGGGGCTATGGCTACACCTTC
TRBJ1-2	TRBD1	TRBV30	-	CAWSTQTGAGGYTF	TGTGCCTGGAGTACCCAGACAGGGGCTGGTGGCTACACCTTC
TRBJ2-3	TRBD2	TRBV4-1	-	CASSQASGTTDTQYF	TGCGCCAGCAGCCAAGCCAGCGGGACCACAGATACGCAGTATTTT
TRBJ2-1	-	TRBV7-8	-	CASSLGYNEQFF	TGTGCCAGCAGCTTAGGGTACAATGAGCAGTTCTTC
TRBJ2-7	-	TRBV7-9	once	CASSLLADSYEQYF	TGTGCCAGCAGCCTGTTAGCGGACTCCTACGAGCAGTACTTC
TRBJ2-1	-	TRBV27	-	CASSWAGAYNEQFF	TGTGCCAGCAGCTGGGCCGGCGCCTACAATGAGCAGTTCTTC
TRBJ2-2	-	TRBV18	-	CASSPTHVVGELFF	TGTGCCAGCTCACCAACGCATGTGGTGGGGGAGCTGTTTTTT
TRBJ2-1	TRBD2	TRBV30	-	CAWSDGTSINEQFF	TGTGCCTGGAGTGACGGGACTAGCATCAATGAGCAGTTCTTC
TRBJ1-2	-	TRBV6-5	-	CASSYGGEGDGYTF	TGTGCCAGCAGTTATGGGGGTGAGGGAGATGGCTACACCTTC
TRBJ1-1	-	TRBV27	-	CASSLGENTEAFF	TGTGCCAGCAGTTTAGGGGAGAACACTGAAGCTTTCTTT
TRBJ1-3	-	TRBV30	few	CAWSMNTGGNTIYF	TGTGCCTGGAGTATGAACACAGGGGGAAACACCATATATTTT
TRBJ2-1	TRBD2	TRBV5-1	-	CASRQTSGSGEQFF	TGCGCCAGCAGGCAAACTAGCGGGAGTGGTGAGCAGTTCTTC
TRBJ2-4	TRBD1	TRBV7-9	-	CASSPRTGSSIQYF	TGTGCCAGCAGCCCCAGGACAGGTTCGTCCATACAGTACTTC
TRBJ2-7	TRBD2	TRBV6-1	few	CASSGLAGGQEQYF	TGTGCCAGCAGTGGACTAGCGGGAGGGCAAGAGCAGTACTTC